This T cell receptor (beta chain) derives from a study of T cells after yellow fever vaccination. Overall study context: The authors prepared low-cell-number fractions using SMART-Seq v4 Ultra Low Input.

Study-level results: Abundant clonotypes from the bulk population could have been carried over as contaminants into FACS-sorted repertoires. Reappearance after the booster was seen for most primary-vaccination clones, at around 95% CD4 and 75% to 90% CD8.

This clonotype was counted at least ten times. The antigen remains unidentified. The study made its TCR cDNA through 5'RACE template switching. That step introduced a universal primer site along with UMIs. In TCRdb, the 5' RACE reads were re-called with MiXCR into one record per CDR3 protein. Of some 340,000 distinct CDR3 sequences in the sample, about 4% are singletons; the top ten hold about 22%. Sample: PBMCs, taken 5 days after the yellow fever booster vaccination. This clonotype was obtained from a man younger than 30 who received the YFV17D yellow fever vaccine.

The CDR3 protein is CASSLGVENSPLHF. CDR3 in DNA: TGTGCCAGCAGTTTAGGGGTGGAGAATTCACCCCTCCACTTT. The chain couples TRBV7-3 to TRBJ1-6; possible D gene TRBD1, 5 bases. Per germline, CDR1 SGHTA and CDR2 FQGTGA. Trimming pared 6 bases from V and 7 bases from J, leaving 13 bases between. The length of the CDR3 is 14 residues.